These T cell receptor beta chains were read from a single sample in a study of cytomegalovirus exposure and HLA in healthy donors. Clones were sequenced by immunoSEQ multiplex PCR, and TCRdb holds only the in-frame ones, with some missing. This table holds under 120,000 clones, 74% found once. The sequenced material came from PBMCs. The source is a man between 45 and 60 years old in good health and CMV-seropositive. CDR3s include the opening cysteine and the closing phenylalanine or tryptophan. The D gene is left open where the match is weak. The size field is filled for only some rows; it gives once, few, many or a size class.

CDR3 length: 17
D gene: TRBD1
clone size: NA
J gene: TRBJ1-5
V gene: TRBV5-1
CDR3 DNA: TGCGCCAGCAGCTTGGGGGACAGCTCTGGGTCATATCAGCCCCAGCATTTT
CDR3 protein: CASSLGDSSGSYQPQHF

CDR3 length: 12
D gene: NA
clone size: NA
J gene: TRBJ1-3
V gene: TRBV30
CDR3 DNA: TGTGCCTGGCAGGGCGCTGGAAACACCATATATTTT
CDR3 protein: CAWQGAGNTIYF

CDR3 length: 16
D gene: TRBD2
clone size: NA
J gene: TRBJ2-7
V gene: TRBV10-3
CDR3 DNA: TGTGCCATCAGTGAGTCGGCGGGGGGGGACTCCTACGAGCAGTACTTC
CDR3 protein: CAISESAGGDSYEQYF

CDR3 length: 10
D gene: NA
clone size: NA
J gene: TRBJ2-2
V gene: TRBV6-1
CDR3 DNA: TGTGCCAGCCCTATTGGGGAGCTGTTTTTT
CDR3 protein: CASPIGELFF

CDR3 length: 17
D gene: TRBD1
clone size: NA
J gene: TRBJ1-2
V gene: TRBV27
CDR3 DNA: TGTGCCAGCAGTTTTCGGACAGGGGGACGCTCTAACTATGGCTACACCTTC
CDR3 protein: CASSFRTGGRSNYGYTF

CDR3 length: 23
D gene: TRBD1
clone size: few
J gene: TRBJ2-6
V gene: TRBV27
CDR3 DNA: TGTGCCAGCACCTTTCTTCGCGGGAATCCAGCAGGGGGCGATAGCTCTGGGGCCAACGTCCTGACTTTC
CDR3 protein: CASTFLRGNPAGGDSSGANVLTF

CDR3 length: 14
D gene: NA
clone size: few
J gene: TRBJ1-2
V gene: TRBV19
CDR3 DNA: TGTGCCAGTACTCCGGGGGGGCGCATCTATGGCTACACCTTC
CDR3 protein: CASTPGGRIYGYTF

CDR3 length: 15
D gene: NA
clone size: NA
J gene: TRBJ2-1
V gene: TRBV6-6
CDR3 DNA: TGTGCCAGCAGTTACAGCGGAAGCTCCTACAATGAGCAGTTCTTC
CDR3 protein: CASSYSGSSYNEQFF

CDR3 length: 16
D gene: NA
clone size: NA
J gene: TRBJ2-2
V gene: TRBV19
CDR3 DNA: TGTGCCAGTAGTATAAGGTGGGGGCTTATCGCCGGGGAGCTGTTTTTT
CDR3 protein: CASSIRWGLIAGELFF

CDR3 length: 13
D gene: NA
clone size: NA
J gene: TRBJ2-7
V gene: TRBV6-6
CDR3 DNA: TGTGCCAGCAGCAAGGGGGGGGGCCACGAGCAGTACTTC
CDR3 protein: CASSKGGGHEQYF